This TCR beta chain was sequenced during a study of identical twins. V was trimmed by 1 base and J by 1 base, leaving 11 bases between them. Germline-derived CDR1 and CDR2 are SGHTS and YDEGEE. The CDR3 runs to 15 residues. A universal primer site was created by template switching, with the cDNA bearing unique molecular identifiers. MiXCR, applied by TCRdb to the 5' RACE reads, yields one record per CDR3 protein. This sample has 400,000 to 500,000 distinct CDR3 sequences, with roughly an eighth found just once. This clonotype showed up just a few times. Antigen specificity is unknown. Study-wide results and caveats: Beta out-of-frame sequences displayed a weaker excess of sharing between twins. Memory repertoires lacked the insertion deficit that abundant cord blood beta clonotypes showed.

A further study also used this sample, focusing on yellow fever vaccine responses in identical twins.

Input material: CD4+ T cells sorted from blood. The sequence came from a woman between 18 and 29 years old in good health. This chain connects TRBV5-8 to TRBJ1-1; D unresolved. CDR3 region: CASSLMPSGNTEAFF. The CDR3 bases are TGTGCCAGCAGCTTGATGCCGTCGGGGAACACTGAAGCTTTCTTT.